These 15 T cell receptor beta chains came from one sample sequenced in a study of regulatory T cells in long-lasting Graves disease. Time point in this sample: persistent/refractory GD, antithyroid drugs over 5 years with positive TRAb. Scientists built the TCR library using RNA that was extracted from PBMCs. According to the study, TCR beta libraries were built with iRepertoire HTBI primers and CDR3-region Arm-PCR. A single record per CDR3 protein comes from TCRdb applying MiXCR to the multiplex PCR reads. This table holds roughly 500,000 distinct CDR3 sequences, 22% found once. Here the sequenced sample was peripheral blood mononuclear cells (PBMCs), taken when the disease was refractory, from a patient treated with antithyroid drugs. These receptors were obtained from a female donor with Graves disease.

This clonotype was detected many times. CDR3 nucleotide sequence: TGTGCCAGCTCACATAACGTACAAAAACTGTTTTTT. Its translation: CASSHNVQKLFF. The chain uses TRBV18 and TRBJ1-4; D remains ambiguous. Trimming removed 4 bases from V and 9 bases from J, with 9 bases in between. CDR1 is KGHSH and CDR2 is LQKENI in the germline V gene. The CDR3 contains 12 residues.

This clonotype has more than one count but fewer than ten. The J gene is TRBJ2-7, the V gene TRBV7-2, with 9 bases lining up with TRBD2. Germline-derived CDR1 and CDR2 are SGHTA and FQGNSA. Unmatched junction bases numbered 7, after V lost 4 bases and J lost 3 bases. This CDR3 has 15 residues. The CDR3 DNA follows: TGTGCCAGCAGCTGGGCTAGCGGGACGAACTACGAGCAGTACTTC. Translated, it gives CASSWASGTNYEQYF.

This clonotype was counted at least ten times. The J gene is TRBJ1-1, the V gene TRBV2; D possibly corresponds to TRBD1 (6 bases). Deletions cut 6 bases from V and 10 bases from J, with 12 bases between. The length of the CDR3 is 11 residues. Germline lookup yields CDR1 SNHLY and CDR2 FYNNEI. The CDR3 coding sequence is TGTGCCAGCAGCGCGACAGGTGGAGCTTTCTTT. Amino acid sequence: CASSATGGAFF.

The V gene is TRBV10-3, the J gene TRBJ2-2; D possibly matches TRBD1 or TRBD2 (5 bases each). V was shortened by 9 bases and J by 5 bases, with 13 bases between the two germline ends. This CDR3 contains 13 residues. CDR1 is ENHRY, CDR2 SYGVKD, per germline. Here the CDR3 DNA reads TGTGCCATAAGAGAAGGGGAGACCGGGGAGCTGTTTTTT. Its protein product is CAIREGETGELFF.

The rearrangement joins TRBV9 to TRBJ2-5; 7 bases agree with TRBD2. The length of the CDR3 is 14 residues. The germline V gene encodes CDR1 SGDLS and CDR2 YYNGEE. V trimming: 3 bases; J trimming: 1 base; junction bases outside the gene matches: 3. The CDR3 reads CASSAGLGQETQYF. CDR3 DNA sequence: TGTGCCAGCAGCGCAGGACTAGGCCAAGAGACCCAGTACTTC.

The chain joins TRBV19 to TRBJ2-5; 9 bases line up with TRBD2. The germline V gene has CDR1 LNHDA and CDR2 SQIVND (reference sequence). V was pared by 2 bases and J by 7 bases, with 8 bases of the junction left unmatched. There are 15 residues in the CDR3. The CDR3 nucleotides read TGTGCCAGTAGTATACTAGCGGGGAGGGGAGGGACCCAGTACTTC. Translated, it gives CASSILAGRGGTQYF.

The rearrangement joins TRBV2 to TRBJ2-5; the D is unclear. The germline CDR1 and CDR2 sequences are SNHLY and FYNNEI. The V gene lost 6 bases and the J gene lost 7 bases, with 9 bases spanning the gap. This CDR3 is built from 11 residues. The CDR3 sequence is CASSVARTQYF. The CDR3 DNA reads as TGTGCCAGCAGCGTCGCAAGGACCCAGTACTTC.

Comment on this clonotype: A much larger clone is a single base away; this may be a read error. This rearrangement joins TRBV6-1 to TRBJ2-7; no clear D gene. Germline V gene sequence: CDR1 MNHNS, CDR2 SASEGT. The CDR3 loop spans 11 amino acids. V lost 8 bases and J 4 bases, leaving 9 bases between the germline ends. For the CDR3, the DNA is TGTGCCAGCGGTCTGATTTACGAGCAGTACTTC. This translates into CASGLIYEQYF.

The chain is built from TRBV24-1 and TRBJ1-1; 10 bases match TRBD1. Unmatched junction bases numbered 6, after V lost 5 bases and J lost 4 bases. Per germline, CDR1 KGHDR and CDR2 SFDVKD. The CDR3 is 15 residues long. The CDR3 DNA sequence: TGTGCCACCAGTGGGGGGACAGGGGCAGGCACTGAAGCTTTCTTT. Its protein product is CATSGGTGAGTEAFF.

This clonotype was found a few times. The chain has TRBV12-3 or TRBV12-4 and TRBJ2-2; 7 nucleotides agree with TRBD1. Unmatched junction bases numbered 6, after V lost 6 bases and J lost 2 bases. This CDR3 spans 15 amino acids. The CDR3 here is CASSRAGGNTGELFF. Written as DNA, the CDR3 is TGTGCCAGCAGCCGGGCAGGGGGTAACACCGGGGAGCTGTTTTTT.

For the CDR3, the DNA is TGTGCCAGCGAAGGGACAGTACCCTACGAGCAGTACTTC. Translated: CASEGTVPYEQYF. V and J are TRBV11-2 and TRBJ2-7, with 7 positions matching TRBD1. CDR3 length: 13 amino acids. The germline V gene encodes CDR1 SGHAT and CDR2 FQNNGV. Losses at the gene ends were 8 bases for V and 2 bases for J; bases not matched to a gene: 6. Full variable domain (rest looked up from reference TRBV11-2 and TRBJ2-7): EAGVAQSPRYKIIEKRQSVAFWCNPISGHATLYWYQQILGQGPKLLIQFQNNGVVDDSQLPKDRFSAERLKGVDSTLKIQPAKLEDSAVYLCASEGTVPYEQYFGPGTRLTVT.

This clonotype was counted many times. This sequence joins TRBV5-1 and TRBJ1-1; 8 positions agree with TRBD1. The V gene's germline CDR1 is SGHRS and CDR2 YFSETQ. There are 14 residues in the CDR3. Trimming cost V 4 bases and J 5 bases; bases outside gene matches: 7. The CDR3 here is CASSSPTGGTEAFF. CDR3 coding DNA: TGCGCCAGCAGCAGTCCAACAGGGGGGACTGAAGCTTTCTTT.

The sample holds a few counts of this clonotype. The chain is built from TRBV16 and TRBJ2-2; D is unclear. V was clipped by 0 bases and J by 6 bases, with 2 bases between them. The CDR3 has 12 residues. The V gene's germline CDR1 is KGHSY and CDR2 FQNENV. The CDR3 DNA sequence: TGTGCCAGCAGCCAATCCCCCGGGGAGCTGTTTTTT. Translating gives CASSQSPGELFF.

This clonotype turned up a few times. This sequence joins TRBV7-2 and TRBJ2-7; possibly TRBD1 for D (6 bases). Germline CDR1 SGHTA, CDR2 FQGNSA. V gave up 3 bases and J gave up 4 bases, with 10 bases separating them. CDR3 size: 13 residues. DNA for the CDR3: TGTGCCAGCAGCTTTTGGGGGCTATACGAGCAGTACTTC. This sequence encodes CASSFWGLYEQYF.

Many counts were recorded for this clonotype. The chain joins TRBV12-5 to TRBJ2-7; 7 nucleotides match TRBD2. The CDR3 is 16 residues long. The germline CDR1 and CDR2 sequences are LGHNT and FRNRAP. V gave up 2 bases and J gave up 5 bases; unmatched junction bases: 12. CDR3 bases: TGTGCTAGTGGTTTGACGGGCGGGGGAAGGTCCAACGAGCAGTACTTC. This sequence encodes CASGLTGGGRSNEQYF.